Listed here are 20 T cell receptor beta chains from one sample, sequenced in a study of blood T cells in healthy people across ages (dated by TCRdb to the mid-2010s). Libraries were constructed by 5' RACE. The sequencing machine was an Illumina HiSeq 2500. A second PCR of about 6 to 11 cycles was run with a J-beta primer mix and a sample-barcoded 5' primer. In TCRdb, the public reads were trimmed at Q25 with fastp and aligned with MiXCR, with productive beta chains retained. Each record represents a unique CDR3 protein, reported with the most common genes and DNA among its rows. The sample table lists some 550,000 distinct CDR3 sequences, under 55% of them with a count of one. Of the sample, 20% to 25% falls within the top ten clones. Source material: blood. These receptors came from an elderly man in good health.

The chain carries TRBV20-1 and TRBJ2-3, with 11 bases identical to TRBD1. V was clipped by 6 bases and J by 5 bases; unmatched bases: 10. This CDR3 is 15 amino acids long. Germline lookup yields CDR1 DFQATT and CDR2 SNEGSKA (reference sequence). The CDR3 coding sequence is TGCAGTGCACCGAGGACAGGGGGCGCGAAAGATACGCAGTATTTT. Protein product: CSAPRTGGAKDTQYF.

V usage is TRBV20-1 and J usage is TRBJ2-6; possibly TRBD1 for D (5 bases). Per germline, CDR1 DFQATT and CDR2 SNEGSKA (reference sequence). There are 15 residues in the CDR3. V dropped 4 bases and J dropped 0 bases, with 10 bases sitting between them. The CDR3 nucleotides read TGCAGTGCTACGGTAGGGGCCTCTGGGGCCAACGTCCTGACTTTC. Amino acid sequence: CSATVGASGANVLTF.

Only a few counts were recorded for this clonotype. The rearrangement joins TRBV29-1 to TRBJ2-7, with TRBD2 identical over 8 bases. The CDR3 extends over 13 amino acids. The ends lost 7 bases at V and 3 bases at J; junction bases unmatched: 8. The germline CDR1 and CDR2 sequences are SQVTM and ANQGSEA. The CDR3 sequence: CSAIRGGGYEQYF. The CDR3, as DNA: TGCAGCGCTATACGGGGGGGAGGCTACGAGCAGTACTTC.

This clonotype appeared a few times. The genes are TRBV6-1 and TRBJ2-3, with 9 bases that match TRBD2. Per germline, CDR1 MNHNS and CDR2 SASEGT. The CDR3 contains 17 residues. V was clipped by 6 bases and J by 6 bases; unmatched bases: 16. CDR3 nucleotide sequence: TGTGCCAGCAGCCCATTGGGAGCGGGAGGTTTTTCGGATACGCAGTATTTT. Translating gives CASSPLGAGGFSDTQYF.

This sequence joins TRBV5-5 and TRBJ1-2, with a possible D match to TRBD1 (6 bases). V shed 4 bases and J shed 8 bases, with 15 bases lying between them. Looked up from germline, CDR1 is SGHKS and CDR2 is YYEKEE (reference sequence). This CDR3 comprises 13 residues. The CDR3 sequence is CASSQRTATGYTF. The CDR3 DNA reads as TGTGCCAGCAGCCAGAGGACAGCTACAGGCTACACCTTC.

This chain uses TRBV5-1 with TRBJ1-2; no firm D call. Germline V gene data show CDR1 as SGHRS and CDR2 as YFSETQ. The length of the CDR3 is 18 residues. V dropped 4 bases and J dropped 2 bases, with 24 bases sitting between them. CDR3 sequence (DNA): TGCGCCAGCAGCCTTCGGACTGGATCTACCATTATAAACTATGGCTACACCTTC. This sequence encodes CASSLRTGSTIINYGYTF.

The rearrangement links TRBV5-1 to TRBJ2-7; 7 bases are shared with TRBD2. V was clipped by 4 bases and J by 6 bases; unmatched bases: 7. Germline-derived CDR1 and CDR2 are SGHRS and YFSETQ. CDR3 length: 13 amino acids. The CDR3 nucleotides are TGCGCCAGCAGCCCGGGACTATATGGCGAGCAGTACTTC. This sequence encodes CASSPGLYGEQYF.

This chain uses TRBV12-3 or TRBV12-4 with TRBJ2-1, with 8 positions matching TRBD1. V shed 6 bases and J 2 bases; nucleotides not matched to a gene: 6. The CDR3 sequence is 15 residues long. DNA for the CDR3: TGTGCCAGCAGCAGCAGGGGGCTCCCCTACAATGAGCAGTTCTTC. The encoded protein is CASSSRGLPYNEQFF.

V is TRBV28 and J is TRBJ2-5; 7 bases are shared with TRBD2. The J call could be wrong; TRBJ2-7 is a better fit for the DNA end. This CDR3 comprises 12 residues. Germline values: CDR1 MDHEN, CDR2 SYDVKM. The CDR3 region is CASRTGGTEQYF. CDR3 bases: TGTGCCAGCAGGACGGGGGGAACCGAGCAGTACTTC.

This clonotype was seen once. This may be a read error, as it is one base from a much larger clone. The rearrangement joins TRBV6-6 to TRBJ2-7; tentatively, D is TRBD1 (5 bases). CDR3 length: 13 amino acids. V was clipped by 5 bases and J by 4 bases, with 12 bases between them. The germline V gene encodes CDR1 MNHNY and CDR2 SVGAGI (reference sequence). The CDR3 DNA is TGTGCCAGCAGTGCACAGGTTCCTTACGAGCAGTACTTC. Protein product: CASSAQVPYEQYF.

This clonotype was seen many times. The germline gene is not matched at one end of the junction; a read error may be the cause. The V and J genes are TRBV5-1 and TRBJ2-3; perhaps D is TRBD1 or TRBD2 (5 bases each). Germline V lookup: CDR1 SGHRS, CDR2 YFSETQ. The CDR3 is made up of 14 amino acids. The CDR3 spells CASRRDGSTDTQYF. For the CDR3, the DNA is TGTGCCAGCCGCCGGGACGGGAGCACAGATACGCAGTATTTT.

Comment on this clonotype: An end of the junction differs from the germline gene, which may be a read error. The chain recombines TRBV2 with TRBJ2-1; TRBD2 might be the D (6 bases). CDR1 is SNHLY and CDR2 is FYNNEI in the germline V gene. The CDR3 has 15 residues. CDR3 nucleotide sequence: TGTGCCAGCGCCCGGGACTCGAGCTCCTACAATGAGCAGTTGTTC. Translating gives CASARDSSSYNEQLF.

This chain joins TRBV11-2 and TRBJ1-1; D ambiguous. Trimming left V 1 base short and J 7 bases short, with 13 bases between. CDR3 length: 14 amino acids. Per germline, CDR1 SGHAT and CDR2 FQNNGV. The CDR3 sequence is CASSLGVMVSEAFF. Here the CDR3 DNA reads TGTGCCAGCAGCTTAGGGGTGATGGTTAGTGAAGCTTTCTTT.

This clonotype was counted only a few times. This chain connects TRBV7-2 to TRBJ1-1; 9 nucleotides agree with TRBD1. J was trimmed by 11 bases and V by 5 bases; bases with no gene match: 6. This CDR3 has 12 amino acids. Germline V gene sequence: CDR1 SGHTA, CDR2 FQGNSA. The CDR3 sequence is CASSLDRGRAFF. As DNA, the CDR3 is TGTGCCAGCAGCCTGGACAGGGGAAGGGCTTTCTTT.

The rearrangement uses TRBV20-1 and TRBJ2-7; 9 bases match TRBD2. V was pared by 0 bases and J by 6 bases, with 12 bases of the junction left unmatched. This CDR3 is built from 16 residues. In germline, CDR1 is DFQATT, CDR2 SNEGSKA (reference sequence). CDR3 nucleotides: TGCAGTGCTAGAGATTGGGGTGTAGCGGGGGCGGGCGAGCAGTACTTC. Its protein is CSARDWGVAGAGEQYF.

This clonotype was counted between two and nine times. This chain joins TRBV6-6 and TRBJ1-2; 9 nucleotides agree with TRBD1. Germline CDR1 and CDR2: MNHNY and SVGAGI (reference sequence). J was trimmed by 7 bases and V by 6 bases; bases with no gene match: 12. This CDR3 is built from 15 residues. This CDR3 reads CASREVGTGRLGYTF. The DNA for the CDR3 is TGTGCCAGCAGGGAGGTAGGGACAGGGAGGCTTGGCTACACCTTC.

The chain combines TRBV20-1 with TRBJ1-4; 7 nucleotides align to TRBD1. Per the germline V gene, CDR1 is DFQATT and CDR2 is SNEGSKA (reference sequence). J was trimmed by 8 bases and V by 5 bases; bases with no gene match: 14. The CDR3 contains 15 residues. The DNA for the CDR3 is TGCAGTGCTCTGGATGCGGACAGGACCCGGGAAAAACTGTTTTTT. Translating gives CSALDADRTREKLFF.

On this clonotype: With a much larger clone just one base away, this may be a read error. The gene calls are TRBV6-5 and TRBJ2-7, with D unclear. V was trimmed by 5 bases and J by 3 bases, leaving 11 bases between them. This CDR3 contains 13 residues. Germline V gene data show CDR1 as MNHEY and CDR2 as SVGAGI. CDR3 region: CASSDFDGYEQYF. The CDR3 nucleotides read TGTGCCAGCAGTGACTTTGACGGCTACGAGCAGTACTTC.

V gene TRBV3-1 combines with J gene TRBJ2-1; 8 bases map to TRBD2. V lost 7 bases to trimming and J lost 4 bases; unmatched junction nucleotides: 6. The V gene's germline CDR1 is LGHDT and CDR2 YNNKEL (reference sequence). The CDR3 is 14 residues long. In DNA, the CDR3 is TGTGCCAGCATTCCAGCGGGAGATTACAATGAGCAGTTCTTC. Its translation is CASIPAGDYNEQFF.

This clonotype was picked up a small number of times. V gene TRBV2 combines with J gene TRBJ2-7; D unresolved. The length of the CDR3 is 11 residues. In germline, CDR1 is SNHLY, CDR2 FYNNEI. The V end was cut by 8 bases, the J end by 3 bases, with 8 bases between. The CDR3, as DNA: TGTGCCAGCGGGCAACACTACGAGCAGTACTTC. This encodes CASGQHYEQYF.